Each of the 20 T cell receptor beta chains below was sequenced from the same sample in a study of Ad26.COV2.S vaccination and SARS-CoV-2 variants (dated by TCRdb to 2020 to 2022). The library came from the immunoSEQ multiplex PCR assay. This immuneACCESS table, as held by TCRdb, lists in-frame sequences with V and J called but not all clones. Of the missing ones, under half trace to an unresolved V gene in checked studies; the others have no known cause. The sample records 300,000 to 400,000 clones, about nine tenths of which are singletons. The ten largest clones add up to around 3.5% of the sample. The treatment or condition label for this specimen denotes: over 15 received Ad26.COV2.S at low or high dose, single or two shots; about 5 received placebo; per-sample allocation not given. Repertoires of vaccine and placebo recipients were sequenced from samples collected on day 63 after the first injection.

The source was peripheral blood, collected in a trial of Ad26.COV2.S vaccine versus placebo. The receptors stem from a person between 18 and 65 years old who received the Ad26.COV2.S COVID-19 vaccine or a placebo.

This sequence joins TRBV5-4 and TRBJ1-5; D might be TRBD1 (5 bases). The CDR3 loop spans 15 amino acids. The V gene's germline CDR1 is SGHNT and CDR2 YYREEE (reference sequence). V was clipped by 4 bases and J by 1 base, with 12 bases between them. The DNA of the CDR3 is TGTGCCAGCAGCCTCGGGGGTTACAGCAATCAGCCCCAGCATTTT. This sequence encodes CASSLGGYSNQPQHF.

This chain joins TRBV7-8 and TRBJ2-7, with TRBD1 as a possible D gene (5 bases). The CDR3 is made up of 12 amino acids. V gave up 2 bases and J gave up 4 bases, with 6 bases separating them. Germline V gene sequence: CDR1 SGHVS, CDR2 FQNEAQ. The CDR3 sequence is CASSLQGYEQYF. Written as DNA, the CDR3 is TGTGCCAGCAGCTTACAGGGTTACGAGCAGTACTTC.

The rearrangement uses TRBV2 and TRBJ1-1, with TRBD1 matching 9 bases. The junction had 5 bases not matched to a gene; V was cut back by 5 bases and J by 4 bases. The CDR3 spans 14 residues. Germline V gives CDR1 SNHLY, CDR2 FYNNEI. The CDR3 sequence is CASSRTGDFTEAFF. The DNA for the CDR3 is TGTGCCAGCAGTCGGACAGGGGATTTCACTGAAGCTTTCTTT.

This clone was detected only once. The chain couples TRBV6-5 to TRBJ2-1; D could derive from TRBD1 or TRBD2 (6 bases each). This CDR3 spans 15 amino acids. Trimming pared 7 bases from V and 6 bases from J, leaving 19 bases between. CDR1 is MNHEY and CDR2 is SVGAGI in the germline V gene. This CDR3 is CASKYGGRGRNEQFF. DNA of the CDR3: TGTGCCAGCAAATACGGGGGCCGGGGCCGCAATGAGCAGTTCTTC.

The chain carries TRBV10-3 and TRBJ2-3; no reliable D call. Germline loops: CDR1 ENHRY, CDR2 SYGVKD. The V gene lost 4 bases and the J gene lost 0 bases, with 20 bases spanning the gap. The CDR3 runs to 18 residues. The CDR3 DNA is TGTGCCATCAGTGGGCAATGGGAAGATATTACCAGCACAGATACGCAGTATTTT. Translation gives CAISGQWEDITSTDTQYF.

Regarding this clone: One junction end does not reproduce the germline sequence, and a read error may be involved. The gene calls are TRBV7-7 and TRBJ2-3; 8 positions match TRBD1. The CDR3 is 16 residues long. Germline V CDR1 and CDR2: SSHAT, FNYEAQ (reference sequence). For the CDR3, the DNA is TGTGCTAGCAGCTCCAAAATTGGACAGGGCCTTGATACGCAGTATTTT. Its translation: CASSSKIGQGLDTQYF.

The sample holds a few counts of this clone. The rearrangement joins TRBV5-6 to TRBJ1-6; a weak D match, TRBD1 (6 bases). Germline values: CDR1 SGHDT, CDR2 YYEEEE. V was pared by 7 bases and J by 4 bases, with 9 bases between. The CDR3 consists of 13 residues. This CDR3 is CASQGQYNSPLHF. As DNA, the CDR3 is TGTGCCAGCCAAGGACAGTATAATTCACCCCTCCACTTT.

The sample holds one count of this clone. This sequence may be a read error, since a much larger clone differs from it by one base. The V gene is TRBV6-6, the J gene TRBJ1-1; D unresolved. The CDR3 is made up of 13 amino acids. Trimming left V 2 bases short and J 4 bases short, with 8 bases between. Germline CDR1 MNHNY, CDR2 SVGAGI (reference sequence). The CDR3: CASSYNFGTEAFF. CDR3 nucleotides: TGTGCCAGCAGTTACAACTTCGGCACTGAAGCTTTCTTT.

The chain couples TRBV19 to TRBJ2-3; TRBD2 aligns across 10 bases. With V trimmed by 0 bases and J by 4 bases, 10 bases remained unmatched. Germline CDR1 reads LNHDA; CDR2 reads SQIVND (reference sequence). This CDR3 has 18 residues. The CDR3 protein is CASSIEKDVAGGSDTQYF. The CDR3 coding sequence is TGTGCCAGTAGTATAGAGAAAGATGTAGCGGGGGGATCAGATACGCAGTATTTT.

The V and J genes are TRBV2 and TRBJ2-7, with D perhaps TRBD1 (6 bases). Germline values: CDR1 SNHLY, CDR2 FYNNEI. The germline V and J ends were trimmed by 6 bases and 2 bases, with 8 bases remaining between them. The CDR3 contains 12 residues. CDR3: CASRGHPYEQYF. For the CDR3, the DNA is TGTGCCAGCAGGGGACACCCCTACGAGCAGTACTTC.

Ten or more counts support this clone. The CDR3 here is CASSQDTGEAWLNEQYF. The CDR3, as DNA: TGCGCCAGCAGCCAGGACACAGGGGAGGCTTGGCTAAACGAGCAGTACTTC. The V gene is TRBV4-1, the J gene TRBJ2-7, with a possible D match to TRBD1 (7 bases). V shed 3 bases and J shed 5 bases, with 23 bases lying between them. CDR1 and CDR2 (germline): MGHRA, YSYEKL. The CDR3 has 17 amino acids.

The chain recombines TRBV7-8 with TRBJ1-2; 8 bases line up with TRBD1. V trimming: 1 base; J trimming: 2 bases; junction bases outside the gene matches: 0. Germline CDR1 SGHVS, CDR2 FQNEAQ. This CDR3 region has 14 residues. CDR3 nucleotides: TGTGCCAGCAGCTTAGGGACAGGGAACTATGGCTACACCTTC. Encoded protein: CASSLGTGNYGYTF.

The V call is TRBV6-1, the J call TRBJ1-5, with a possible D match to TRBD1 (5 bases). Germline CDR1 is MNHNS and CDR2 is SASEGT. There are 13 residues in the CDR3. Between the trimmed V and J ends, which lost 2 bases and 11 bases, there was a span of 13 bases. Here the CDR3 DNA reads TGTGCCAGCAGTGAACGAGGAGCGGGGGCCCAGCATTTT. This sequence encodes CASSERGAGAQHF.

The chain employs TRBV4-1 and TRBJ1-4; 10 bases agree with TRBD1. The CDR3 is made up of 16 amino acids. The germline gives CDR1 MGHRA, CDR2 YSYEKL. Unmatched junction bases numbered 8, after V lost 4 bases and J lost 6 bases. CDR3 sequence (DNA): TGCGCCAGCAGCCTATACTCCGGGACAGGGGATGAAAAACTGTTTTTT. This encodes CASSLYSGTGDEKLFF.

CDR3 DNA: TGCGCCAGCAGCCAAGTGGAGTTAGGGGGATACGAGCAGTACTTC. Its translation is CASSQVELGGYEQYF. V usage is TRBV4-1 and J usage is TRBJ2-7; maybe TRBD1 (6 bases). This CDR3 spans 15 amino acids. From germline, CDR1 is MGHRA and CDR2 YSYEKL. V dropped 1 base and J dropped 4 bases, with 14 bases sitting between them.

The chain recombines TRBV19 with TRBJ1-2, with a tentative D call TRBD1 (5 bases). Germline CDR1 LNHDA, CDR2 SQIVND (reference sequence). The CDR3 spans 15 residues. Trimming took off 5 bases at V and 0 bases at J, with 13 bases between the two ends. CDR3 sequence (DNA): TGTGCCAGTAGTGTCCCAGGGAGAGCTAACTATGGCTACACCTTC. Amino acid sequence: CASSVPGRANYGYTF.

The chain links TRBV19 to TRBJ1-2; perhaps TRBD1 as D (5 bases). Trimming removed 0 bases from V and 0 bases from J, with 8 bases in between. Germline assignment: CDR1 LNHDA and CDR2 SQIVND (reference sequence). This CDR3 comprises 15 residues. The DNA of the CDR3 is TGTGCCAGTAGTATAGATCAGGGAGCTAACTATGGCTACACCTTC. Protein sequence: CASSIDQGANYGYTF.

CDR3 in amino acids: CASSPEVGVYEQYF. As DNA, the CDR3 is TGTGCCAGCAGTCCCGAAGTAGGTGTTTACGAGCAGTACTTC. This chain links TRBV11-1 with TRBJ2-7; D unresolved. V lost 6 bases to trimming and J lost 4 bases, with 16 bases between them. The germline V gene has CDR1 SGHAT and CDR2 FQDESV (reference sequence). This CDR3 region has 14 residues. The variable domain in full, with the rest retrieved from reference TRBV11-1 and TRBJ2-7, is EAEVAQSPRYKITEKSQAVAFWCDPISGHATLYWYRQILGQGPELLVQFQDESVVDDSQLPKDRFSAERLKGVDSTLKIQPAELGDSAMYLCASSPEVGVYEQYFGPGTRLTVT.

The chain joins TRBV4-2 to TRBJ1-1; TRBD1 matches 10 bases. The V gene end was trimmed by 5 bases and the J gene end by 0 bases; junction bases not matched to a gene: 6. The CDR3 is 16 amino acids. Germline CDR1 is LGHNA and CDR2 is YNFKEQ. This CDR3 is CASSTRDRGLNTEAFF. The CDR3 DNA reads as TGTGCCAGCAGCACCCGGGACAGGGGCCTGAACACTGAAGCTTTCTTT.

The CDR3 DNA sequence: TGTGCCAGCAGCCCCCAGGGGTATGAAGCTTTCTTT. This encodes CASSPQGYEAFF. V usage is TRBV6-5 and J usage is TRBJ1-1; tentative D call: TRBD1 (6 bases). Deletions cut 6 bases from V and 7 bases from J, with 12 bases between. The germline gives CDR1 MNHEY, CDR2 SVGAGI. This CDR3 spans 12 amino acids.